The subject of this entry is one TCR beta chain. The entry originates in a study of technical replicates of blood from a handful of donors. The V and J ends lost 3 bases and 3 bases respectively, with 6 bases between them. The CDR3 sequence is 14 residues long. The germline V gene encodes CDR1 LNHDA and CDR2 SQIVND (reference sequence). The protocol was immunoSEQ multiplex PCR, while the TCRdb copy is restricted to in-frame clones and leaves out a portion. The sample holds fewer than 100,000 clones, 85% to 95% seen once. The rearrangement joins TRBV19 to TRBJ1-6; unclear D gene. The TCR was taken from a human donor in good health. Sequenced material: T cells isolated from PBMCs. The CDR3 reads CASSMRDYNSPLHF. The CDR3 DNA follows: TGTGCCAGTAGTATGAGGGACTATAATTCACCCCTCCACTTT.